The 32 T cell receptor beta chains below all came from one sample that was sequenced in a study of neoadjuvant nivolumab and ipilimumab in lung cancer. Data came from immunoSEQ multiplex PCR; TCRdb stores just in-frame clones and leaves some out. Altogether fewer than 40,000 clones are present, 89% being singletons, with the ten largest covering about 3.3%. The sample here was peripheral blood, taken before neoadjuvant nivolumab, alone or with ipilimumab. The receptors were sampled from an adult with non-small cell lung cancer.

The chain links TRBV7-8 to TRBJ1-1; TRBD1 aligns across 7 bases. From germline, CDR1 is SGHVS and CDR2 FQNEAQ. Trimming at V came to 5 bases and at J to 5 bases, leaving 11 bases not matched to a gene. The CDR3 loop spans 15 amino acids. The CDR3 nucleotides are TGTGCCAGCAGCGTTCATAGGGGGCTAGGTACTGAAGCTTTCTTT. Translated: CASSVHRGLGTEAFF.

J is TRBJ1-1 and V is TRBV7-9; D is unresolved. Germline loops: CDR1 SEHNR, CDR2 FQNEAQ (reference sequence). CDR3 size: 13 residues. V was cut by 3 bases and J by 4 bases, with 9 bases left in between. CDR3 protein: CASSFGLSTEAFF. The CDR3 DNA reads as TGTGCCAGCAGCTTCGGGCTGAGCACTGAAGCTTTCTTT.

The rearrangement joins TRBV12-5 to TRBJ2-7; 7 nucleotides agree with TRBD1. The CDR3 is 18 amino acids. The V gene's germline CDR1 is LGHNT and CDR2 FRNRAP. J lost 4 bases, V lost 3 bases, and 18 bases had no gene match. The CDR3 protein is CASGFPTYTTGSDYEQYF. The DNA for the CDR3 is TGTGCTAGTGGTTTTCCCACCTATACGACAGGGTCCGATTACGAGCAGTACTTC.

The V and J genes are TRBV27 and TRBJ2-3; possibly TRBD2 for D (6 bases). Trimming cost V 3 bases and J 4 bases, with 8 bases left between them. Germline V gene data show CDR1 as MNHEY and CDR2 as SMNVEV (reference sequence). This CDR3 is built from 13 residues. This CDR3 is CASSFREADTQYF. The DNA for the CDR3 is TGTGCCAGCAGTTTTAGGGAGGCAGATACGCAGTATTTT.

DNA for the CDR3: TGTGCCAGCAGCTTAGGGCTAGCGGGTTACAATGAGCAGTTCTTC. This sequence encodes CASSLGLAGYNEQFF. V gene TRBV7-2 combines with J gene TRBJ2-1; 8 bases align to TRBD2. The J segment lost 4 bases and the V segment lost 1 base, leaving 3 bases of the junction unmatched. CDR1 SGHTA and CDR2 FQGNSA come from the germline V gene. The CDR3 contains 15 residues. Drawing the rest from reference TRBV7-2 and TRBJ2-1, the complete variable domain is GAGVSQSPSNKVTEKGKDVELRCDPISGHTALYWYRQSLGQGLEFLIYFQGNSAPDKSGLPSDRFSAERTGGSVSTLTIQRTQQEDSAVYLCASSLGLAGYNEQFFGPGTRLTVL.

V usage is TRBV18 and J usage is TRBJ2-1; 14 bases agree with TRBD2. Germline V CDR1 and CDR2: KGHSH, LQKENI. With V trimmed by 0 bases and J by 9 bases, 4 bases remained unmatched. The CDR3 contains 16 residues. CDR3 sequence: CASSPPSTSGGGEQFF. The CDR3 DNA sequence: TGTGCCAGCTCACCACCGTCGACTAGCGGGGGGGGTGAGCAGTTCTTC.

The chain employs TRBV28 and TRBJ1-2; 10 nucleotides align to TRBD1. Trimming cost V 5 bases and J 2 bases; bases outside gene matches: 5. The germline gives CDR1 MDHEN, CDR2 SYDVKM. CDR3 length: 15 residues. The CDR3 DNA reads as TGTGCCAGCAGTCCGGGACAGGGGTCCAACTATGGCTACACCTTC. Translating it yields CASSPGQGSNYGYTF.

V usage is TRBV7-2 and J usage is TRBJ2-5; 9 positions agree with TRBD2. After removal of 5 bases from V and 4 bases from J, the junction contained 5 bases not matched to a gene. The CDR3 has 14 amino acids. Looked up from germline, CDR1 is SGHTA and CDR2 is FQGNSA. DNA for the CDR3: TGTGCCAGCAGCCGGGGGACTAGCCGAGAGACCCAGTACTTC. Translating it yields CASSRGTSRETQYF. The entire variable domain, with the rest obtained from reference TRBV7-2 and TRBJ2-5, is as follows: GAGVSQSPSNKVTEKGKDVELRCDPISGHTALYWYRQSLGQGLEFLIYFQGNSAPDKSGLPSDRFSAERTGGSVSTLTIQRTQQEDSAVYLCASSRGTSRETQYFGPGTRLLVL.

This clone has just a few counts. The chain couples TRBV7-2 to TRBJ1-5, with D uncertain. Germline V lookup: CDR1 SGHTA, CDR2 FQGNSA. Trimming took 1 base from V and 6 from J, leaving 7 bases between them. This CDR3 comprises 13 residues. The CDR3 is CASSLDRRQPQHF. The CDR3 nucleotides read TGTGCCAGCAGCTTAGATAGACGTCAGCCCCAGCATTTT.

The genes are TRBV5-6 and TRBJ2-6; 7 bases align to TRBD1. V trimming: 4 bases; J trimming: 0 bases; junction bases outside the gene matches: 13. The CDR3 covers 19 residues. Germline values: CDR1 SGHDT, CDR2 YYEEEE. The CDR3 DNA reads as TGTGCCAGCAGCCTGGGTAGGGACAGCCAGTTCTCTGGGGCCAACGTCCTGACTTTC. Its translation is CASSLGRDSQFSGANVLTF. Drawing the rest from reference TRBV5-6 and TRBJ2-6, the complete variable domain is DAGVTQSPTHLIKTRGQQVTLRCSPKSGHDTVSWYQQALGQGPQFIFQYYEEEERQRGNFPDRFSGHQFPNYSSELNVNALLLGDSALYLCASSLGRDSQFSGANVLTFGAGSRLTVL.

V is TRBV14 and J is TRBJ1-2; D remains unclear. In germline, CDR1 is SGHDN, CDR2 FVKESK. The CDR3 consists of 12 residues. Trimming took off 4 bases at V and 6 bases at J, with 9 bases between the two ends. CDR3 amino acids: CASSRSVDGYTF. Written as DNA, the CDR3 is TGTGCCAGCAGCCGCTCGGTGGATGGCTACACCTTC.

The rearrangement joins TRBV2 to TRBJ1-2; 7 positions agree with TRBD1. The germline V gene encodes CDR1 SNHLY and CDR2 FYNNEI. This CDR3 spans 12 amino acids. The trim removed 8 bases at V and 3 bases at J, leaving 3 bases unmatched. In DNA, the CDR3 is TGTGCCAGCGACAGGGTGGACTATGGCTACACCTTC. As protein: CASDRVDYGYTF.

The V call is TRBV7-9, the J call TRBJ2-1, with D perhaps matching TRBD1 (5 bases). The CDR3 loop spans 15 amino acids. CDR1 is SEHNR and CDR2 is FQNEAQ in the germline V gene (reference sequence). Trimming shortened V by 1 base and J by 6 bases, and 13 bases separated the two germline ends. The CDR3 coding sequence is TGTGCCAGCAGCTTAGGATGGGGCTCGTCCAATGAGCAGTTCTTC. Amino acids: CASSLGWGSSNEQFF.

This chain uses TRBV5-3 with TRBJ2-4, with 7 bases matching TRBD1. TRBV5-3 is an ORF, with its function uncertain. J was trimmed by 6 bases and V by 4 bases; bases with no gene match: 4. This CDR3 contains 13 residues. The DNA of the CDR3 is TGTGCCAGAAGCCCCTACAGGGGAAACATTCAGTACTTC. Encoded protein: CARSPYRGNIQYF.

In nucleotides, the CDR3 is TGTGCCAGCAGCTTAGTGGGTGACAAAAACATTCAGTACTTC. Translated: CASSLVGDKNIQYF. This chain links TRBV11-1 with TRBJ2-4; D is unresolved. The CDR3 is 14 residues long. CDR1 SGHAT and CDR2 FQDESV come from the germline V gene (reference sequence). Trimming left V 1 base short and J 3 bases short, with 7 bases between.

The chain links TRBV6-5 to TRBJ2-7, with TRBD1 as a possible D gene (5 bases). Per germline, CDR1 MNHEY and CDR2 SVGAGI. The CDR3 has 14 residues. V was clipped by 3 bases and J by 2 bases, with 11 bases between them. Written as DNA, the CDR3 is TGTGCCAGCAGTTATTCGACAGAAACCTACGAGCAGTACTTC. Encoded protein: CASSYSTETYEQYF.

V and J are TRBV6-1 and TRBJ1-1; D remains ambiguous. CDR3 length: 13 residues. V lost 6 bases and J lost 1, with 9 bases in between. CDR1 and CDR2 (germline): MNHNS, SASEGT. The CDR3 loop reads CASRSDGNTEAFF. The CDR3 bases are TGTGCCAGCAGAAGCGACGGGAACACTGAAGCTTTCTTT.

This chain links TRBV5-4 with TRBJ2-1, with a weak D call TRBD2 (6 bases). CDR1 and CDR2 (germline): SGHNT, YYREEE (reference sequence). The ends were cut back, 7 bases at V and 8 bases at J, with 19 bases in the middle. This CDR3 contains 14 residues. CDR3 coding DNA: TGTGCCAGCGGTATCCAGGGAGGTTTCCATGAGCAGTTCTTC. This sequence encodes CASGIQGGFHEQFF.

V is TRBV6-5 and J is TRBJ2-5; the match to TRBD1 covers 7 bases. The V gene end was trimmed by 4 bases and the J gene end by 9 bases; junction bases not matched to a gene: 5. Germline-derived CDR1 and CDR2 are MNHEY and SVGAGI. This CDR3 has 12 amino acids. The CDR3 here is CASSLLTGPQYF. In DNA, the CDR3 is TGTGCCAGCAGTTTACTGACAGGGCCCCAGTACTTC.

The CDR3 spells CASSQAQGAYEQYF. The CDR3 region has the DNA TGCGCCAGCAGCCAAGCTCAGGGCGCCTACGAGCAGTACTTC. The V call is TRBV4-3, the J call TRBJ2-7, with a tentative D call TRBD1 (5 bases). V lost 1 base to trimming and J lost 2 bases, with 9 bases between them. The germline V gene has CDR1 LGHNA and CDR2 YSLEER. The CDR3 is 14 residues long.

This chain joins TRBV18 and TRBJ2-2; 9 positions agree with TRBD1. Germline values: CDR1 KGHSH, CDR2 LQKENI. The CDR3 totals 17 residues. V shed 6 bases and J 5 bases; nucleotides not matched to a gene: 13. CDR3 DNA sequence: TGTGCCAGCTCCCTCGCGATACAGGGGGCAGGAACCGGGGAGCTGTTTTTT. Translated, it gives CASSLAIQGAGTGELFF.

This chain links TRBV5-1 with TRBJ2-2; 10 bases line up with TRBD1. Unmatched junction bases numbered 4, after V lost 0 bases and J lost 5 bases. Germline loops: CDR1 SGHRS, CDR2 YFSETQ. The CDR3 is 16 residues long. The CDR3 region is CASSLATGGRTGELFF. CDR3 nucleotide sequence: TGCGCCAGCAGCTTGGCGACAGGGGGCCGGACCGGGGAGCTGTTTTTT. The full variable domain, with the rest looked up from reference TRBV5-1 and TRBJ2-2, is KAGVTQTPRYLIKTRGQQVTLSCSPISGHRSVSWYQQTPGQGLQFLFEYFSETQRNKGNFPGRFSGRQFSNSRSEMNVSTLELGDSALYLCASSLATGGRTGELFFGEGSRLTVL.

The rearrangement uses TRBV30 and TRBJ2-1, with D uncertain. The CDR3 is 16 residues long. Germline assignment: CDR1 GTSNPN and CDR2 SVGIG (reference sequence). Trimming pared 3 bases from V and 0 bases from J, leaving 15 bases between. Written as DNA, the CDR3 is TGTGCCTGGAGAGGCAAAGTGGCCGGCTCCTACAATGAGCAGTTCTTC. Its translation is CAWRGKVAGSYNEQFF.

Note on this clone: The same CDR3 arises from other DNA sequences in this sample as well. V is TRBV18 and J is TRBJ2-2; D is unclear. From germline, CDR1 is KGHSH and CDR2 LQKENI. This CDR3 comprises 13 residues. Between the trimmed V and J ends, which lost 6 bases and 1 base, there was a span of 6 bases. CDR3 in DNA: TGTGCCAGCTCCCCTGGGAACACCGGGGAGCTGTTTTTT. It translates to CASSPGNTGELFF.

This chain joins TRBV25-1 and TRBJ2-1, with a possible D match to TRBD2 (6 bases). The V end was cut by 1 base, the J end by 8 bases, with 21 bases between. The CDR3 consists of 17 residues. CDR1 is MGHDK, CDR2 SYGVNS, per germline. CDR3 loop: CASSESTSSWARYEQFF. The CDR3 region has the DNA TGTGCCAGCAGTGAATCTACTAGCTCATGGGCGAGGTATGAGCAGTTCTTC.

The gene calls are TRBV10-2 and TRBJ1-4; a weak D match, TRBD1 (6 bases). V was pared by 6 bases and J by 2 bases, with 16 bases between. Looked up from germline, CDR1 is WSHSY and CDR2 is SAAADI. This CDR3 region has 16 residues. CDR3 nucleotide sequence: TGCGCCAGCAGAGACGCAACAGGGACCACTAATGAAAAACTGTTTTTT. Its translation: CASRDATGTTNEKLFF.

The chain recombines TRBV6-1 with TRBJ2-5, with TRBD2 as a possible D gene (7 bases). The CDR3 covers 16 residues. Germline CDR1 and CDR2: MNHNS and SASEGT. Trimming left V 3 bases short and J 1 base short, with 15 bases between. The CDR3 region is CASSDWGGLGQETQYF. CDR3 sequence (DNA): TGTGCCAGCAGTGATTGGGGGGGCTTGGGCCAAGAGACCCAGTACTTC.

Regarding this clone: Other DNA sequences from this sample encode an identical CDR3 as well. CDR3 in amino acids: CAWTRDRPYEQYF. CDR3 sequence (DNA): TGTGCCTGGACCCGGGACAGACCCTACGAGCAGTACTTC. The chain employs TRBV30 and TRBJ2-7; 7 nucleotides agree with TRBD1. Germline trimming cut 4 bases from V and 2 bases from J; bases unmatched to any gene: 5. The V gene's germline CDR1 is GTSNPN and CDR2 SVGIG (reference sequence). This CDR3 contains 13 residues.

The chain combines TRBV7-2 with TRBJ2-2; no firm D call. V shed 4 bases and J shed 1 base, with 10 bases lying between them. Germline-derived CDR1 and CDR2 are SGHTA and FQGNSA. The CDR3 has 15 residues. CDR3 region: CASSSTSVNTGELFF. In nucleotides, the CDR3 is TGTGCCAGCAGCTCGACGTCCGTGAACACCGGGGAGCTGTTTTTT.

The CDR3 is CASSYRAGGPREQFF. CDR3 sequence (DNA): TGTGCCAGCAGTTATCGAGCGGGAGGGCCTCGGGAGCAGTTCTTC. The rearrangement uses TRBV6-5 and TRBJ2-1; 10 nucleotides match TRBD2. Trimming cost V 3 bases and J 10 bases; bases outside gene matches: 9. Germline V gene sequence: CDR1 MNHEY, CDR2 SVGAGI. The CDR3 runs to 15 residues.

As to this clone: At one of its ends the junction is not consistent with the germline gene, which may arise from a read error. The V gene is TRBV7-8, the J gene TRBJ2-5, with 8 nucleotides matching TRBD1. The CDR3 totals 14 residues. Germline CDR1 and CDR2: SGHVS and FQNEAQ. The CDR3 DNA follows: TGTGCCAGCAGCCTAGCGACAGGGGAGGAGACCCAGTACTTC. This translates into CASSLATGEETQYF.

V is TRBV28 and J is TRBJ2-1, with no clear D. CDR1 and CDR2 (germline): MDHEN, SYDVKM. V lost 5 bases and J 14 bases, leaving 19 bases between the germline ends. This CDR3 comprises 13 residues. The CDR3 sequence: CASSAHSDAKEFF. CDR3 DNA sequence: TGTGCCAGCAGTGCTCACTCGGACGCGAAGGAGTTCTTC.